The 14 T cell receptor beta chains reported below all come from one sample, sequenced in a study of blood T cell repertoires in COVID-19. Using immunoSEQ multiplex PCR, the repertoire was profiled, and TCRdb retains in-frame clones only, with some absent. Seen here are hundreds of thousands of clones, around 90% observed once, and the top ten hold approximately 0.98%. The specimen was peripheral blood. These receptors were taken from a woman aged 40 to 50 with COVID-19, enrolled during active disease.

The DNA of the CDR3 is TGTGCCAGCAGCTTAGATGGGCAGGGGGCAGGCAATCAGCCCCAGCATTTT. Translation: CASSLDGQGAGNQPQHF. The V and J genes are TRBV7-9 and TRBJ1-5; 8 bases line up with TRBD1. With 1 base clipped from V and 2 bases from J, the junction kept 7 bases outside the gene matches. The CDR3 contains 17 residues. CDR1 and CDR2 (germline): SEHNR, FQNEAQ (reference sequence).

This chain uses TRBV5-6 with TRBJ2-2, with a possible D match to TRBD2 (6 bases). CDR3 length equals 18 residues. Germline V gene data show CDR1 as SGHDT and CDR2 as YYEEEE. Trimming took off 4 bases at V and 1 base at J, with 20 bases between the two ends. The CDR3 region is CASSRLAGGLMNTGELFF. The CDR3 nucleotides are TGTGCCAGCAGCCGCCTGGCCGGGGGATTGATGAACACCGGGGAGCTGTTTTTT.

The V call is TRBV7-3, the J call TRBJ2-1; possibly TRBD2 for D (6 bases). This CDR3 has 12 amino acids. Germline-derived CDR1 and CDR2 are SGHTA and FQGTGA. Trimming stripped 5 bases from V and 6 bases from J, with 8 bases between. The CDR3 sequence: CASSAEGNEQFF. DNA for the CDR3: TGTGCCAGCAGCGCGGAGGGCAATGAGCAGTTCTTC.

The CDR3 DNA follows: TGTGCCAGCAGCTTAGAGGGACTCTTTCCGACTGAAGCTTTCTTT. Amino acids: CASSLEGLFPTEAFF. This chain joins TRBV7-2 and TRBJ1-1, with D possibly TRBD1 on 5 matching bases. The germline V gene has CDR1 SGHTA and CDR2 FQGNSA. The CDR3 has 15 amino acids. The ends were cut back, 1 base at V and 5 bases at J, with 14 bases in the middle.

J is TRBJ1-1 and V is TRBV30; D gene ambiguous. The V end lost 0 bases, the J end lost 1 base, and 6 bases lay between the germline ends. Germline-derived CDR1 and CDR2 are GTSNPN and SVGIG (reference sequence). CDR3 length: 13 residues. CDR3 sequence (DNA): TGTGCCTGGAGTGTTGGCAAGAACACTGAAGCTTTCTTT. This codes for CAWSVGKNTEAFF.

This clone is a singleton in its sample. CDR3 sequence: CASSLFSPEETQYF. The CDR3 nucleotides read TGTGCCAGCAGCTTATTTTCTCCCGAAGAGACCCAGTACTTC. This rearrangement joins TRBV7-2 to TRBJ2-5; D unresolved. The CDR3 runs to 14 residues. V lost 2 bases to trimming and J lost 3 bases, with 10 bases between them. The germline V gene has CDR1 SGHTA and CDR2 FQGNSA. Variable domain in full (rest from reference TRBV7-2 and TRBJ2-5): GAGVSQSPSNKVTEKGKDVELRCDPISGHTALYWYRQSLGQGLEFLIYFQGNSAPDKSGLPSDRFSAERTGGSVSTLTIQRTQQEDSAVYLCASSLFSPEETQYFGPGTRLLVL.

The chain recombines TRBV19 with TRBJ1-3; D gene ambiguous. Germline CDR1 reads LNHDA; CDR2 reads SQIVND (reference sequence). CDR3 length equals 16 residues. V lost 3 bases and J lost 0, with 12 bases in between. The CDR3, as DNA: TGTGCCAGTAGTATGGTGGCTTACCTCTCTGGAAACACCATATATTTT. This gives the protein CASSMVAYLSGNTIYF. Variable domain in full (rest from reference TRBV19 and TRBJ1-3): DGGITQSPKYLFRKEGQNVTLSCEQNLNHDAMYWYRQDPGQGLRLIYYSQIVNDFQKGDIAEGYSVSREKKESFPLTVTSAQKNPTAFYLCASSMVAYLSGNTIYFGEGSWLTVV.

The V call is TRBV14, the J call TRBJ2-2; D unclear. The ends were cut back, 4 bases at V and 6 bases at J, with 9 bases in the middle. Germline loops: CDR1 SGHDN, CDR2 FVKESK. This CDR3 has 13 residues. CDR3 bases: TGTGCCAGCAGCCCGGTTGAGGCCGGGGAGCTGTTTTTT. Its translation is CASSPVEAGELFF.

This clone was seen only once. The CDR3 loop reads CASSHREGHPNTEAFF. In nucleotides, the CDR3 is TGTGCCAGTAGTCATCGGGAGGGACACCCGAACACTGAAGCTTTCTTT. The chain uses TRBV19 and TRBJ1-1; possible D gene TRBD1, 6 bases. CDR3 size: 16 residues. Germline values: CDR1 LNHDA, CDR2 SQIVND (reference sequence). V lost 5 bases and J lost 1, with 17 bases in between.

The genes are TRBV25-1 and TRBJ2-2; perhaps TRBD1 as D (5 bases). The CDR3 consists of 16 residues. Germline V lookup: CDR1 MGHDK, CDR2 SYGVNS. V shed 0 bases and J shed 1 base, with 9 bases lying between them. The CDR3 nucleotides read TGTGCCAGCAGTGAATACGGTACAGGGAACACCGGGGAGCTGTTTTTT. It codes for CASSEYGTGNTGELFF.

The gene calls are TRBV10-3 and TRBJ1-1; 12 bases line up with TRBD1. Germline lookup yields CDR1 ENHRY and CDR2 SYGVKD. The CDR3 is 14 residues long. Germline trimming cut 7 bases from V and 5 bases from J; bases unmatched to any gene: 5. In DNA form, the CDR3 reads TGTGCCATCACCCCGGGACAGGGGGCGACTGAAGCTTTCTTT. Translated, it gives CAITPGQGATEAFF.

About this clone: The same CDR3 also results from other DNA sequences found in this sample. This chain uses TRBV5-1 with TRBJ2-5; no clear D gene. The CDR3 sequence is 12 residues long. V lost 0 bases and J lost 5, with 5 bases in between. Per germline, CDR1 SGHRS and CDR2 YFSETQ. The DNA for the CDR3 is TGCGCCAGCAGCTTGGCCTTGGAGACCCAGTACTTC. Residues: CASSLALETQYF.

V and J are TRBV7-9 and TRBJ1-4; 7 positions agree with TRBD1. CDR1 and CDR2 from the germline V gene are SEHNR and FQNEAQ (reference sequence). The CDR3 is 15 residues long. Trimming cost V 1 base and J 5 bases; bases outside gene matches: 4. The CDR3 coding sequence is TGTGCCAGCAGCTTAGGCGACAGGGAGAATGAAAAACTGTTTTTT. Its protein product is CASSLGDRENEKLFF.

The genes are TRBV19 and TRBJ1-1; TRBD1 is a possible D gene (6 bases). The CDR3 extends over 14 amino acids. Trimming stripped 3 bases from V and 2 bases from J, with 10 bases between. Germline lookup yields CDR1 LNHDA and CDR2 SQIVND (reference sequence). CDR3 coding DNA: TGTGCCAGTAGTATTGTGGGGGCTAACACTGAAGCTTTCTTT. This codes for CASSIVGANTEAFF.